Listed here are 19 T cell receptor beta chains from one sample, sequenced in a study of OX40 agonist ivuxolimab in advanced cancers. Sequenced by immunoSEQ multiplex PCR; TCRdb stores in-frame clones only, minus some. The sample holds about 79,000 clones, around 94% seen once. The sequencing here drew on CD4+ or CD8+ T cells sorted from blood, taken in a trial of the OX40 agonist ivuxolimab. The receptor set was obtained from an adult with an advanced solid tumor such as melanoma, head and neck, liver or kidney cancer.

The rearrangement links TRBV9 to TRBJ1-2, with TRBD1 as a possible D gene (5 bases). The CDR3 sequence is 14 residues long. Deletions cut 2 bases from V and 0 bases from J, with 8 bases between. From germline, CDR1 is SGDLS and CDR2 YYNGEE. The DNA of the CDR3 is TGTGCCAGCAGCGTCCTGACAGCTAACTATGGCTACACCTTC. It specifies CASSVLTANYGYTF. The full variable domain, its missing parts supplied by reference TRBV9 and TRBJ1-2, is DSGVTQTPKHLITATGQRVTLRCSPRSGDLSVYWYQQSLDQGLQFLIQYYNGEERAKGNILERFSAQQFPDLHSELNLSSLELGDSALYFCASSVLTANYGYTFGSGTRLTVV.

The rearrangement links TRBV29-1 to TRBJ2-3, with D possibly matching TRBD2 (6 bases). The CDR3 is made up of 14 amino acids. Between the trimmed V and J ends, which lost 7 bases and 0 bases, there was a span of 14 bases. Germline V gene sequence: CDR1 SQVTM, CDR2 ANQGSEA. The CDR3 loop reads CSAEGSPSTDTQYF. CDR3 nucleotides: TGCAGCGCGGAGGGGTCCCCTAGCACAGATACGCAGTATTTT.

The CDR3 reads CASSLRGPEAFF. The CDR3 DNA sequence: TGTGCCAGCAGTCTCCGGGGGCCTGAAGCTTTCTTT. V usage is TRBV2 and J usage is TRBJ1-1; TRBD1 is a possible D gene (6 bases). This CDR3 region has 12 residues. V lost 5 bases, J lost 6 bases, and 10 bases lay in between. Germline CDR1 and CDR2: SNHLY and FYNNEI.

V usage is TRBV2 and J usage is TRBJ2-2, with 7 bases that match TRBD1. Germline CDR1 reads SNHLY; CDR2 reads FYNNEI. The trim removed 6 bases at V and 5 bases at J, leaving 0 bases unmatched. This CDR3 contains 12 residues. The CDR3, as DNA: TGTGCCAGCAGGGGACAGACCGGGGAGCTGTTTTTT. Amino acids: CASRGQTGELFF.

The gene calls are TRBV27 and TRBJ1-3; 8 nucleotides line up with TRBD1. Germline CDR1 and CDR2: MNHEY and SMNVEV (reference sequence). The CDR3 covers 15 residues. J gave up 4 bases and V 4 bases, and 6 bases lay outside the gene matches. The CDR3 nucleotides are TGTGCCAGCAGTTCCTTCGGACAGGGCGGAAACACCATATATTTT. Amino acid sequence: CASSSFGQGGNTIYF.

The chain employs TRBV6-1 and TRBJ1-1; the match to TRBD1 covers 12 bases. V shed 2 bases, J shed 7 bases, and the junction held 20 bases outside the gene matches. The CDR3 has 20 residues. CDR1 and CDR2 from the germline V gene are MNHNS and SASEGT. The CDR3 DNA reads as TGTGCCAGCAGTGAACTCGACTCTTGGGTCTGGGACAGGGGGCTGGATGAAGCTTTCTTT. The encoded protein is CASSELDSWVWDRGLDEAFF.

The chain recombines TRBV7-9 with TRBJ2-1; 11 positions match TRBD1. V was clipped by 5 bases and J by 7 bases; unmatched bases: 4. The germline V gene has CDR1 SEHNR and CDR2 FQNEAQ (reference sequence). The CDR3 runs to 14 residues. The chain's CDR3 is CASSPWDRGNEQFF. CDR3 DNA sequence: TGTGCCAGCAGCCCTTGGGACAGGGGGAATGAGCAGTTCTTC.

The V gene is TRBV7-9, the J gene TRBJ1-2; no clear D gene. V lost 4 bases, J lost 0 bases, and 12 bases lay in between. The germline V gene encodes CDR1 SEHNR and CDR2 FQNEAQ (reference sequence). The length of the CDR3 is 15 residues. CDR3 protein: CASSSMDSTNYGYTF. Written as DNA, the CDR3 is TGTGCCAGCAGCTCGATGGACTCGACTAACTATGGCTACACCTTC.

This clone was recorded only once. J is TRBJ1-1 and V is TRBV19; D possibly corresponds to TRBD1 (6 bases). V was clipped by 3 bases and J by 6 bases, with 14 bases between them. Germline V gene lookup returns CDR1 LNHDA and CDR2 SQIVND (reference sequence). The CDR3 runs 14 residues. CDR3 loop: CASSMYGGGAEAFF. The CDR3 nucleotides are TGTGCCAGTAGTATGTATGGGGGCGGAGCTGAAGCTTTCTTT.

V is TRBV7-9 and J is TRBJ2-3; 12 bases match TRBD2. Per germline, CDR1 SEHNR and CDR2 FQNEAQ (reference sequence). The CDR3 spans 16 residues. The V gene end was trimmed by 3 bases and the J gene end by 2 bases; junction bases not matched to a gene: 3. CDR3 coding DNA: TGTGCCAGCAGCTTGACTAGCGGGAGCCTCACAGATACGCAGTATTTT. It codes for CASSLTSGSLTDTQYF.

The rearrangement joins TRBV13 to TRBJ2-7; maybe TRBD1 (6 bases). Deletions cut 8 bases from V and 0 bases from J, with 14 bases between. The CDR3 is made up of 14 amino acids. Looked up from germline, CDR1 is PRHDT and CDR2 is FYEKMQ (reference sequence). CDR3 sequence: CASRLWDTSYEQYF. Here the CDR3 DNA reads TGTGCCAGCCGGTTGTGGGACACCTCCTACGAGCAGTACTTC.

This chain uses TRBV13 with TRBJ2-1, with a weak D call TRBD2 (5 bases). The CDR3 length is 11 residues. From germline, CDR1 is PRHDT and CDR2 FYEKMQ (reference sequence). The ends were cut back, 0 bases at V and 15 bases at J, with 9 bases in the middle. The CDR3 region is CASSLGPSWFF. The CDR3 DNA reads TGTGCCAGCAGCTTAGGTCCTAGCTGGTTCTTC.

The chain is built from TRBV4-3 and TRBJ2-7; no definite D call. CDR3 length equals 15 residues. Deletions cut 0 bases from V and 1 base from J, with 10 bases between. The germline V gene has CDR1 LGHNA and CDR2 YSLEER. The DNA for the CDR3 is TGCGCCAGCAGCCAAGATTGGCAGGAATCCTACGAGCAGTACTTC. Amino acid sequence: CASSQDWQESYEQYF.

The V gene is TRBV7-9, the J gene TRBJ1-5; D is undetermined. V was trimmed by 5 bases and J by 3 bases, leaving 5 bases between them. This CDR3 region has 12 residues. Germline CDR1 SEHNR, CDR2 FQNEAQ (reference sequence). As DNA, the CDR3 is TGTGCCAGCAGCGACACCAATCAGCCCCAGCATTTT. Its translation: CASSDTNQPQHF.

J is TRBJ1-6 and V is TRBV19; no firm D call. Germline V gene sequence: CDR1 LNHDA, CDR2 SQIVND (reference sequence). The CDR3 covers 13 residues. With 5 bases removed from V and 7 bases from J, the gap between germline ends came to 9 bases. CDR3 sequence: CASSWAGNSPLHF. In nucleotides, the CDR3 is TGTGCCAGTAGTTGGGCAGGAAATTCACCCCTCCACTTT.

The chain is built from TRBV7-9 and TRBJ2-5; the D is unclear. Per germline, CDR1 SEHNR and CDR2 FQNEAQ (reference sequence). This CDR3 is built from 12 residues. Trimming took 1 base from V and 5 from J, leaving 5 bases between them. As DNA, the CDR3 is TGTGCCAGCAGCTTAGGCTGGGAGACCCAGTACTTC. Amino acid sequence: CASSLGWETQYF.

J is TRBJ2-5 and V is TRBV2, with TRBD1 matching 7 bases. The DNA matches TRBJ2-7 better at its end, which makes the J call doubtful. The germline CDR1 and CDR2 sequences are SNHLY and FYNNEI. CDR3 size: 16 residues. The CDR3 bases are TGTGCCAGCACCCTATATGGGACAGAGAATTCCTACGAGCAGTACTTC. As protein: CASTLYGTENSYEQYF.

The chain combines TRBV9 with TRBJ1-2, with D perhaps TRBD1 (5 bases). The V end lost 2 bases, the J end lost 8 bases, and 22 bases lay between the germline ends. The CDR3 length is 16 residues. Germline values: CDR1 SGDLS, CDR2 YYNGEE. Written as DNA, the CDR3 is TGTGCCAGCAGCGTGGGACTAGACAGAGCGTTAAACGGCTACACCTTC. Protein sequence: CASSVGLDRALNGYTF.

As to this clone: The same CDR3 can be traced to other DNA sequences in this sample. V usage is TRBV6-5 and J usage is TRBJ1-1; no clear D gene. Germline V gene lookup returns CDR1 MNHEY and CDR2 SVGAGI. V was clipped by 0 bases and J by 5 bases, with 7 bases between them. The CDR3 spans 13 residues. CDR3 coding DNA: TGTGCCAGCAGTTACTCGGGTGGGACTGAAGCTTTCTTT. The encoded protein is CASSYSGGTEAFF.